This TCR beta chain originates from a study of blood T cell repertoires in COVID-19. The protocol was immunoSEQ multiplex PCR, while the TCRdb copy is restricted to in-frame clones and leaves out a portion. The repertoire includes some 140,000 clones, under 90% of them detected once, and approximately 8.7% sits in the top ten. The germline gives CDR1 SQVTM, CDR2 ANQGSEA. CDR3 length equals 13 residues. The V segment lost 7 bases and the J segment 2 bases; nucleotides outside the gene matches: 5. The genes are TRBV29-1 and TRBJ2-5; TRBD1 matches 9 bases. The receptor was isolated from a woman aged 60-75 years with active or convalescent COVID-19. Sequencing was carried out using peripheral blood. In DNA form, the CDR3 reads TGCAGCGACCGACAGGGGGGACAAGAGACCCAGTACTTC. Translated: CSDRQGGQETQYF.